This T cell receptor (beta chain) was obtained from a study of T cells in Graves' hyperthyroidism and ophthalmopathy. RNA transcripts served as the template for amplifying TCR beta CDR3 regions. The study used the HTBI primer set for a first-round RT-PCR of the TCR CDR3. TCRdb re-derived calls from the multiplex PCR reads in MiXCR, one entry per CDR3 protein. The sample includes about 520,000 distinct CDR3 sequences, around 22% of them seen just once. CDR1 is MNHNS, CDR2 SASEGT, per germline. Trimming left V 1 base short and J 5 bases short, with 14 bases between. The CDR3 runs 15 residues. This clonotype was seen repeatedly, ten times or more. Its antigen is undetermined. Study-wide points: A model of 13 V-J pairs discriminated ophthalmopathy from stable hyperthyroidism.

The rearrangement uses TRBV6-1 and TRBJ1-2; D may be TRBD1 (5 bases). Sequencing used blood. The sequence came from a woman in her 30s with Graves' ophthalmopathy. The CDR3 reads CASSEGQGTGYGYTF. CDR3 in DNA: TGTGCCAGCAGTGAAGGGCAGGGTACGGGGTATGGCTACACCTTC.